Below are 2 T cell receptor beta chains sequenced from a single sample in a study of shared clonotypes between healthy human individuals (TCRdb year 2020). Library method: the immunoSEQ multiplex PCR assay. TCRdb provides this immuneACCESS table in a form limited to in-frame rearrangements. Some clones are lacking; in checked studies, under half of them reflect an unresolved V gene, and why the rest are absent is not known. The sample records roughly 2 million clones, 85% to 95% of which are singletons. The biggest ten clones account for about 0.13% of the sample. The sequenced sample consisted of naive CD4+ T cells sorted from blood. This specimen's cell subset or site label, interpreted: CD45RA+ positively selected. The source of these receptors is a man younger than 30 in good health.

The rearrangement joins TRBV30 to TRBJ1-5; D is unresolved. The CDR3 sequence is 13 residues long. Per the germline V gene, CDR1 is GTSNPN and CDR2 is SVGIG (reference sequence). The V and J ends lost 5 bases and 2 bases respectively, with 10 bases between them. The CDR3 DNA follows: TGTGCCTGGCGAAGTTTTGGCAATCAGCCCCAGCATTTT. Translation: CAWRSFGNQPQHF.

This clone was seen only once. V gene TRBV28 combines with J gene TRBJ1-1; tentative D call: TRBD1 (5 bases). The germline V and J ends were trimmed by 2 bases and 2 bases, with 9 bases remaining between them. This CDR3 is 14 amino acids long. CDR1 is MDHEN, CDR2 SYDVKM, per germline. CDR3 region: CASSLTTANTEAFF. The CDR3 DNA reads TGTGCCAGCAGTTTAACGACAGCAAACACTGAAGCTTTCTTT.